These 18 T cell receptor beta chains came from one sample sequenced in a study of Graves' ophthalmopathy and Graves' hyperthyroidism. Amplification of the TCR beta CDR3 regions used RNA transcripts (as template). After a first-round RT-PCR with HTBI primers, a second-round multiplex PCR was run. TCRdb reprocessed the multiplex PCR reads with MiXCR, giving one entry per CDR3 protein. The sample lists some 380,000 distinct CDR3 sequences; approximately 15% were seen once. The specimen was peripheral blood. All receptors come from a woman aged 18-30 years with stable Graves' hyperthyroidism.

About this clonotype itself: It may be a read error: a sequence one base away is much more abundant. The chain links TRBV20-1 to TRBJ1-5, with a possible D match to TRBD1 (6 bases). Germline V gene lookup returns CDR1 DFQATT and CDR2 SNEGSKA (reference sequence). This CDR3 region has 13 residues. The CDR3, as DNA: TGCAGTGCAGGGGGGGCGAGGAATCAGCTCCAGCATTTT. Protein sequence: CSAGGARNQLQHF.

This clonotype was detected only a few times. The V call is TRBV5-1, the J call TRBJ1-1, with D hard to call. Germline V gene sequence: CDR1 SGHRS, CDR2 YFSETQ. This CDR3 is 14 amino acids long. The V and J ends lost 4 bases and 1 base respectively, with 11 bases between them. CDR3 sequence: CASSVYGRNTEAFF. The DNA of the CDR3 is TGCGCCAGCAGCGTGTACGGGAGGAACACTGAAGCTTTCTTT.

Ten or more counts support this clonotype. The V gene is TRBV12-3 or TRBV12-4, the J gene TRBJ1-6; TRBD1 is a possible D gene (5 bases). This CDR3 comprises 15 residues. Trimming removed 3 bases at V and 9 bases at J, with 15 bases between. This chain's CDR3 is CASSLGTIRISPLHF. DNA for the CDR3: TGTGCCAGCAGTTTGGGGACGATCCGGATTTCACCCCTCCACTTT.

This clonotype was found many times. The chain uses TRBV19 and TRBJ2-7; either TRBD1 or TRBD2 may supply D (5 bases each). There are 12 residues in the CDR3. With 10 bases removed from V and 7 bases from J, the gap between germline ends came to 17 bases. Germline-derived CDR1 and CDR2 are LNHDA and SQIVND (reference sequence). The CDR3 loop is CATGRGVSEQYF. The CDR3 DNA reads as TGTGCCACGGGGCGAGGGGTTAGTGAGCAGTACTTC.

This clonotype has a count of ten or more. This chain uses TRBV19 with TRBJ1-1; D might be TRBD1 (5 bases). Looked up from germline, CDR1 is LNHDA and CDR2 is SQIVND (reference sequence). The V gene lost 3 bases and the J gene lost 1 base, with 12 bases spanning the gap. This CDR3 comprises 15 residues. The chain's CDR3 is CASSIGRGSNTEAFF. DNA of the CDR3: TGTGCCAGTAGTATTGGAAGGGGCTCGAACACTGAAGCTTTCTTT.

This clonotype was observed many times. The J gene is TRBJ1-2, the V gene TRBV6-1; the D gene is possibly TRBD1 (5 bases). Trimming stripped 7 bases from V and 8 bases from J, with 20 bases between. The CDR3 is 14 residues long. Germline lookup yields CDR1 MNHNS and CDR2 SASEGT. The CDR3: CASIQGGTLGGYTF. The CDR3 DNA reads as TGTGCCAGCATCCAGGGTGGGACCCTGGGAGGCTACACCTTC.

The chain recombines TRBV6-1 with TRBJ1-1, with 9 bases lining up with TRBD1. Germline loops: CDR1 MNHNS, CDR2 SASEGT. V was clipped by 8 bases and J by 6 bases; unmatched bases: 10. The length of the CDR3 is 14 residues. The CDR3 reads CASSVGQGLSEAFF. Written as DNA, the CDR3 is TGTGCCAGCTCGGTGGGACAGGGATTGTCTGAAGCTTTCTTT.

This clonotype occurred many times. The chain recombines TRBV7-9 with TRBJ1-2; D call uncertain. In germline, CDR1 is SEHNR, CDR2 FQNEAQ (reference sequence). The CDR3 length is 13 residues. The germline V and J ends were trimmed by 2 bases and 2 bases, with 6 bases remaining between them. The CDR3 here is CASSLSENYGYTF. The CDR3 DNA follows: TGTGCCAGCAGCTTATCTGAGAACTATGGCTACACCTTC.

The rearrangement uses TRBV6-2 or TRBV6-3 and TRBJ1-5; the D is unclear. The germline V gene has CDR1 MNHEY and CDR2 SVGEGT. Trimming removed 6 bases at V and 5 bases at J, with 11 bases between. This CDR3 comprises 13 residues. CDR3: CASRHEGYQPQHF. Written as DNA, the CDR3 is TGTGCCAGCAGACATGAAGGATATCAGCCCCAGCATTTT.

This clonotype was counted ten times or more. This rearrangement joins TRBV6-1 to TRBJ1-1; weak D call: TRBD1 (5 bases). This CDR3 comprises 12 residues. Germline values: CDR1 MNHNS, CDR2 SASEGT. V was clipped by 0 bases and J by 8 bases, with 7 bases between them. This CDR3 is CASSEAWGEAFF. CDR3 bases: TGTGCCAGCAGTGAAGCGTGGGGGGAAGCTTTCTTT.

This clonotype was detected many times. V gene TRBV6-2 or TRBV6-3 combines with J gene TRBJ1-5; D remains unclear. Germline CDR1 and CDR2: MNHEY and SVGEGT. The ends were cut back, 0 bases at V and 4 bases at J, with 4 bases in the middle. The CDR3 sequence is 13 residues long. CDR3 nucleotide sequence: TGTGCCAGCAGTTACTCCCTAAATCAGCCCCAGCATTTT. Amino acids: CASSYSLNQPQHF.

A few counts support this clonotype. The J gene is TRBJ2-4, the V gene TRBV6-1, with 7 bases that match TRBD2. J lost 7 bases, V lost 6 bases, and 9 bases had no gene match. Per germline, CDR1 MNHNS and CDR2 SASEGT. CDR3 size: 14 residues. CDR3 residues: CASRPGRFGNIQYF. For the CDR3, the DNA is TGTGCCAGCAGACCCGGGAGGTTCGGTAACATTCAGTACTTC.

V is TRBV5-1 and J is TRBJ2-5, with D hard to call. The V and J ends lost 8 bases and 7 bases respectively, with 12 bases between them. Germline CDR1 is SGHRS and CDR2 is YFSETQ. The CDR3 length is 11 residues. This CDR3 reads CARSQDLTQYF. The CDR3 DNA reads TGCGCCAGGAGCCAGGACCTGACCCAGTACTTC.

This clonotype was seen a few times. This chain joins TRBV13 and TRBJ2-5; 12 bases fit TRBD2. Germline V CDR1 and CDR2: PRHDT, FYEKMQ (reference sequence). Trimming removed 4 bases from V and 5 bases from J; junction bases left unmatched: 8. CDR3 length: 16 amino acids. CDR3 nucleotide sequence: TGTGCCAGCAGCTCAACTAGCGGGGGGTTTGGGGAGACCCAGTACTTC. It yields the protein CASSSTSGGFGETQYF.

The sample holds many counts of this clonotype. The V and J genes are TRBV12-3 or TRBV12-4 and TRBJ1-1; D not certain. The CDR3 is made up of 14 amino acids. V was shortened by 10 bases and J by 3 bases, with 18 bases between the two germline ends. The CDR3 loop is CATLPFGVDTEAFF. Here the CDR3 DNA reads TGTGCCACCCTTCCCTTTGGGGTGGACACTGAAGCTTTCTTT.

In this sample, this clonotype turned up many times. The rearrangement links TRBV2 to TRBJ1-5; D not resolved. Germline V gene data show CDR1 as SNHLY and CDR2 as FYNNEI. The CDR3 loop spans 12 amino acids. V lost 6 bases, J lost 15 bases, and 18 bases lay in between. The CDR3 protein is CASRGIRVSPHF. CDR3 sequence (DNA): TGTGCCAGCAGAGGTATAAGAGTCTCGCCGCATTTT.

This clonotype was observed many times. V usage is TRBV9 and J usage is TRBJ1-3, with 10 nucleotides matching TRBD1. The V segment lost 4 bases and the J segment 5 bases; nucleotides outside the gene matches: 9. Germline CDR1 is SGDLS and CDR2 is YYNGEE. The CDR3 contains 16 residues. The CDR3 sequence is CASSTYRDRGRNTIYF. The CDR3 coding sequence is TGTGCCAGCAGCACATACCGGGACAGGGGAAGAAACACCATATATTTT. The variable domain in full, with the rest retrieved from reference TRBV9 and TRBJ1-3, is DSGVTQTPKHLITATGQRVTLRCSPRSGDLSVYWYQQSLDQGLQFLIQYYNGEERAKGNILERFSAQQFPDLHSELNLSSLELGDSALYFCASSTYRDRGRNTIYFGEGSWLTVV.

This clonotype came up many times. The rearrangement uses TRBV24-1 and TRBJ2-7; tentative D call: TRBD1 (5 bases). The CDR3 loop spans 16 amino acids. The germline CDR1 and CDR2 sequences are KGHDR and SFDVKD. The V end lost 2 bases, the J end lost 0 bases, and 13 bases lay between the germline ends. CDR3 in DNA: TGTGCCACCAGTGATTCCGGACACGATAGCTCCTACGAGCAGTACTTC. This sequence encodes CATSDSGHDSSYEQYF.